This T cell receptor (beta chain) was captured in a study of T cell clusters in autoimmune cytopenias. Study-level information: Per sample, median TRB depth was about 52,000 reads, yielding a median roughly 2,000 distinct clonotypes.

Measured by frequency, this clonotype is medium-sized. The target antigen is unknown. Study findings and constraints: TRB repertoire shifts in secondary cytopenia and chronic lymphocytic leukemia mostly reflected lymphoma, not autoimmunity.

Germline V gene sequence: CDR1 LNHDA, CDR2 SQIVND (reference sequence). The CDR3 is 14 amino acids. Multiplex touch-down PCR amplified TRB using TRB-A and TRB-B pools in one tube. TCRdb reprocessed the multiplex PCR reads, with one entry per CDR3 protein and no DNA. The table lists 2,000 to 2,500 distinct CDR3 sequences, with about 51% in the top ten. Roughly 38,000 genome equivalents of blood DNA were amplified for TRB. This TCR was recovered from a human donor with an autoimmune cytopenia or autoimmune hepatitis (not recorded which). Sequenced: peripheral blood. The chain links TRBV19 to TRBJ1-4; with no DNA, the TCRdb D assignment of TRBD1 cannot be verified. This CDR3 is CASRNEDSNEKLFF.